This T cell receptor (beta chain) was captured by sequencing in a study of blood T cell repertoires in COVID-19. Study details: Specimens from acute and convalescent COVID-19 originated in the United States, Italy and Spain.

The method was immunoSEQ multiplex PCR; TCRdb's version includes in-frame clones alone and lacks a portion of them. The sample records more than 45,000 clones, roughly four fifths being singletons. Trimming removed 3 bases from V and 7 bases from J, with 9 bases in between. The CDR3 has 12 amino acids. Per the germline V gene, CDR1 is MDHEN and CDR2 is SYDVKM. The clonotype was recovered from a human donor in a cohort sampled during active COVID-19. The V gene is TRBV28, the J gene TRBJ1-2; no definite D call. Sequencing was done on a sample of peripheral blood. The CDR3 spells CASSFPAGGYTF. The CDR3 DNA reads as TGTGCCAGCAGTTTTCCCGCCGGTGGCTACACCTTC.